Listed here are 9 T cell receptor beta chains from one sample, sequenced in a study of cytomegalovirus exposure and HLA in healthy donors. 60 Vbeta and 13 Jbeta primers were used in PCR. The protocol was immunoSEQ multiplex PCR, while the TCRdb copy is restricted to in-frame clones and leaves out a portion. The top ten clones hold roughly 3.1% of a sample with 90,000 to 150,000 clones, roughly 78% of them seen once. The material sequenced was PBMCs. The source of these receptors is a woman aged 25 to 39 in good health and CMV-seropositive.

The rearrangement uses TRBV5-4 and TRBJ2-7; D is uncertain. V dropped 4 bases and J dropped 2 bases, with 16 bases sitting between them. The CDR3 spans 15 residues. The V gene's germline CDR1 is SGHNT and CDR2 YYREEE (reference sequence). In DNA, the CDR3 is TGTGCCAGCAGCGGCCGCCCTAGTGGAGCCTACGAGCAGTACTTC. Translated, it gives CASSGRPSGAYEQYF.

The J gene is TRBJ2-3, the V gene TRBV28; D ambiguous. CDR1 is MDHEN and CDR2 is SYDVKM in the germline V gene. This CDR3 region has 11 residues. V shed 5 bases and J shed 2 bases, with 2 bases lying between them. The CDR3 protein is CASSLTDTQYF. CDR3 nucleotide sequence: TGTGCCAGCAGTCTCACAGATACGCAGTATTTT.

The chain has TRBV9 and TRBJ2-5; 8 nucleotides match TRBD1. J lost 4 bases, V lost 1 base, and 6 bases had no gene match. This CDR3 has 15 residues. The germline V gene encodes CDR1 SGDLS and CDR2 YYNGEE. The CDR3 spells CASSVSGQGVETQYF. CDR3 nucleotide sequence: TGTGCCAGCAGCGTAAGCGGACAGGGTGTAGAGACCCAGTACTTC.

V usage is TRBV6-6 and J usage is TRBJ1-1; no reliable D call. Trimming left V 3 bases short and J 3 bases short, with 5 bases between. There are 12 residues in the CDR3. CDR1 and CDR2 (germline): MNHNY, SVGAGI (reference sequence). The CDR3 sequence is CASSYGHTEAFF. CDR3 in DNA: TGTGCCAGCAGTTATGGGCACACTGAAGCTTTCTTT.

The V gene is TRBV19, the J gene TRBJ1-1, with unresolved D. This CDR3 has 16 residues. Germline CDR1 LNHDA, CDR2 SQIVND (reference sequence). Trimming took 1 base from V and 0 from J, leaving 12 bases between them. CDR3 nucleotide sequence: TGTGCCAGTAGTATAGTTATTGGACTGTTGAACACTGAAGCTTTCTTT. It specifies CASSIVIGLLNTEAFF.

The genes are TRBV7-7 and TRBJ2-5; 7 bases fit TRBD2. V dropped 2 bases and J dropped 5; count of bases not matched to a gene: 11. Germline assignment: CDR1 SSHAT and CDR2 FNYEAQ (reference sequence). The CDR3 contains 16 residues. The CDR3 nucleotides read TGTGCCAGCAGCTTACGGCCAGGACGGCGGGGGGAGACCCAGTACTTC. Translating gives CASSLRPGRRGETQYF.

V and J are TRBV9 and TRBJ2-7; 13 nucleotides match TRBD2. V was clipped by 2 bases and J by 3 bases; unmatched bases: 8. In germline, CDR1 is SGDLS, CDR2 YYNGEE. The CDR3 runs to 17 residues. CDR3 residues: CASSVRPGTSGVYEQYF. As DNA, the CDR3 is TGTGCCAGCAGCGTTCGGCCAGGGACTAGCGGGGTCTACGAGCAGTACTTC.

In this sample, this clone turned up once. This chain uses TRBV29-1 with TRBJ1-1; D is perhaps TRBD1 (6 bases). Trimming removed 3 bases from V and 2 bases from J, with 13 bases in between. Per germline, CDR1 SQVTM and CDR2 ANQGSEA. The CDR3 has 14 amino acids. The CDR3 is CSVDRGTLNTEAFF. The CDR3 DNA is TGCAGCGTTGATAGGGGGACACTCAACACTGAAGCTTTCTTT.

The chain joins TRBV6-1 to TRBJ1-1; 8 bases align to TRBD1. This CDR3 contains 13 residues. Looked up from germline, CDR1 is MNHNS and CDR2 is SASEGT. J was trimmed by 3 bases and V by 4 bases; bases with no gene match: 1. The CDR3 loop is CASSGTGYTEAFF. For the CDR3, the DNA is TGTGCCAGCAGTGGGACAGGGTACACTGAAGCTTTCTTT.